The 17 T cell receptor beta chains below were found in one sample sequenced in a study of control samples from healthy donors and cancer patients. Measured with immunoSEQ multiplex PCR; TCRdb has only the in-frame clones, and not every one. The sample lists about 140,000 clones; 90% to 95% were seen once. Sequencing was done on a sample of blood. Receptors originate from a man aged 40-50 years in good health.

The V gene is TRBV11-2, the J gene TRBJ1-1; D is unresolved. Deletions cut 2 bases from V and 1 base from J, with 8 bases between. The CDR3 contains 14 residues. Looked up from germline, CDR1 is SGHAT and CDR2 is FQNNGV. This CDR3 reads CASSLKWGNTEAFF. CDR3 DNA sequence: TGTGCCAGCAGCTTAAAATGGGGGAACACTGAAGCTTTCTTT.

The chain combines TRBV9 with TRBJ1-2; D might be TRBD1 (6 bases). This CDR3 contains 16 residues. Trimming removed 0 bases at V and 2 bases at J, with 14 bases between. CDR1 and CDR2 from the germline V gene are SGDLS and YYNGEE. CDR3 protein: CASSVAEQGWNYGYTF. The CDR3 nucleotides read TGTGCCAGCAGCGTAGCTGAACAGGGATGGAACTATGGCTACACCTTC. The full variable domain, rest sourced from reference TRBV9 and TRBJ1-2, is DSGVTQTPKHLITATGQRVTLRCSPRSGDLSVYWYQQSLDQGLQFLIQYYNGEERAKGNILERFSAQQFPDLHSELNLSSLELGDSALYFCASSVAEQGWNYGYTFGSGTRLTVV.

The chain couples TRBV5-4 to TRBJ2-5; the D gene could be TRBD1 or TRBD2 (5 bases each). CDR3 size: 12 residues. V lost 4 bases and J lost 5, with 9 bases in between. Looked up from germline, CDR1 is SGHNT and CDR2 is YYREEE (reference sequence). The CDR3 spells CASSRDGETQYF. The CDR3, as DNA: TGTGCCAGCAGCAGGGACGGGGAGACCCAGTACTTC.

The CDR3: CASSRRQGRNSPLHF. CDR3 in DNA: TGTGCCAGTAGTAGACGACAGGGTCGGAATTCACCCCTCCACTTT. The chain carries TRBV19 and TRBJ1-6; 7 bases agree with TRBD1. CDR3 length equals 15 residues. CDR1 is LNHDA, CDR2 SQIVND, per germline (reference sequence). The V gene end was trimmed by 4 bases and the J gene end by 7 bases; junction bases not matched to a gene: 7.

J is TRBJ2-6 and V is TRBV5-1; D ambiguous. The CDR3 sequence is 14 residues long. V was trimmed by 1 base and J by 1 base, leaving 3 bases between them. Germline CDR1 is SGHRS and CDR2 is YFSETQ. The CDR3: CASSLLSGANVLTF. In DNA, the CDR3 is TGCGCCAGCAGCTTGTTGTCTGGGGCCAACGTCCTGACTTTC.

The rearrangement joins TRBV7-9 to TRBJ1-6; D remains ambiguous. V lost 7 bases, J lost 6 bases, and 16 bases lay in between. The CDR3 runs to 15 residues. Looked up from germline, CDR1 is SEHNR and CDR2 is FQNEAQ (reference sequence). CDR3 sequence reads: CASTPGWIPNSPLHF. CDR3 in DNA: TGTGCCAGCACCCCAGGTTGGATTCCTAATTCACCCCTCCACTTT.

This clone was detected only once. This chain uses TRBV7-8 with TRBJ2-7; 8 nucleotides line up with TRBD2. The V gene's germline CDR1 is SGHVS and CDR2 FQNEAQ. V lost 3 bases and J lost 0; bases outside the gene matches: 4. This CDR3 comprises 15 residues. CDR3 coding DNA: TGTGCCAGCAGCTTGGGACTAGGGCGCTCCTACGAGCAGTACTTC. Amino acids: CASSLGLGRSYEQYF.

The rearrangement uses TRBV6-1 and TRBJ1-1; 7 bases match TRBD1. Germline V CDR1 and CDR2: MNHNS, SASEGT. The CDR3 is made up of 17 amino acids. The trim removed 2 bases at V and 0 bases at J, leaving 9 bases unmatched. This CDR3 reads CASSEYGAGGVNTEAFF. Written as DNA, the CDR3 is TGTGCCAGCAGTGAATATGGTGCAGGGGGAGTGAACACTGAAGCTTTCTTT.

V usage is TRBV5-1 and J usage is TRBJ2-4, with 7 bases aligning to TRBD1. Germline trimming cut 3 bases from V and 0 bases from J; bases unmatched to any gene: 9. Germline V gene data show CDR1 as SGHRS and CDR2 as YFSETQ. This CDR3 comprises 17 residues. The CDR3: CASSSGPGQRAKNIQYF. CDR3 in DNA: TGCGCCAGCAGCTCGGGTCCGGGACAGAGAGCCAAAAACATTCAGTACTTC.

This clone has only one observation. The chain recombines TRBV14 with TRBJ2-1; 11 bases fit TRBD1. V was pared by 1 base and J by 3 bases, with 2 bases of the junction left unmatched. This CDR3 contains 16 residues. Germline assignment: CDR1 SGHDN and CDR2 FVKESK. The CDR3 loop is CASSQVGTGGYNEQFF. The DNA of the CDR3 is TGTGCCAGCAGCCAAGTGGGGACAGGGGGCTACAATGAGCAGTTCTTC.

The J gene is TRBJ2-2, the V gene TRBV3-1 (or the pseudogene TRBV3-2); 8 positions agree with TRBD2. Germline V gene lookup returns CDR1 LGHDT and CDR2 YNNKEL (reference sequence). Unmatched junction bases numbered 4, after V lost 5 bases and J lost 5 bases. There are 14 residues in the CDR3. The CDR3 sequence is CASSASGSTGELFF. Here the CDR3 DNA reads TGTGCCAGCAGCGCTAGCGGGTCGACCGGGGAGCTGTTTTTT.

The CDR3 reads CASSALGGEGDTEAFF. In DNA form, the CDR3 reads TGTGCCAGCTCAGCCCTCGGGGGAGAAGGAGACACTGAAGCTTTCTTT. The gene calls are TRBV18 and TRBJ1-1; possible D gene TRBD1, 5 bases. The V end was cut by 5 bases, the J end by 3 bases, with 19 bases between. The length of the CDR3 is 16 residues. Germline V gene sequence: CDR1 KGHSH, CDR2 LQKENI.

This sequence joins TRBV2 and TRBJ1-5; 8 nucleotides agree with TRBD1. Germline assignment: CDR1 SNHLY and CDR2 FYNNEI. This CDR3 region has 14 residues. V gave up 6 bases and J gave up 2 bases; unmatched junction bases: 3. This CDR3 is CASRPTGGNQPQHF. CDR3 bases: TGTGCCAGCAGACCGACAGGGGGCAATCAGCCCCAGCATTTT.

The V call is TRBV5-6, the J call TRBJ1-2, with D uncertain. CDR3 size: 15 residues. With 0 bases removed from V and 2 bases from J, the gap between germline ends came to 11 bases. Per the germline V gene, CDR1 is SGHDT and CDR2 is YYEEEE. The CDR3 DNA follows: TGTGCCAGCAGCTTGGGGGTTGCGGGGAACTATGGCTACACCTTC. It yields the protein CASSLGVAGNYGYTF.

The sample holds one count of this clone. The chain uses TRBV9 and TRBJ1-1; D is unresolved. The V gene lost 0 bases and the J gene lost 4 bases, with 7 bases spanning the gap. Germline assignment: CDR1 SGDLS and CDR2 YYNGEE. The CDR3 has 13 amino acids. Here the CDR3 DNA reads TGTGCCAGCAGCGTAGAGGAAGGCACTGAAGCTTTCTTT. Translated: CASSVEEGTEAFF.

The V gene is TRBV5-1, the J gene TRBJ2-5; 7 nucleotides line up with TRBD1. The V gene end was trimmed by 0 bases and the J gene end by 1 base; junction bases not matched to a gene: 6. The CDR3 is made up of 16 amino acids. Germline V lookup: CDR1 SGHRS, CDR2 YFSETQ. CDR3: CASSLVPGGFQETQYF. CDR3 in DNA: TGCGCCAGCAGCTTGGTGCCAGGGGGATTCCAAGAGACCCAGTACTTC.

Details on this clone: Other DNA variants within this sample encode the same CDR3. This sequence joins TRBV7-9 and TRBJ2-3; D is possibly TRBD1 (5 bases). The CDR3 length is 15 residues. Germline loops: CDR1 SEHNR, CDR2 FQNEAQ (reference sequence). V was clipped by 3 bases and J by 0 bases, with 10 bases between them. CDR3 sequence: CASSFTGSSTDTQYF. The CDR3 DNA follows: TGTGCCAGCAGCTTCACAGGTTCTAGCACAGATACGCAGTATTTT. The entire variable domain, with the rest obtained from reference TRBV7-9 and TRBJ2-3, is as follows: DTGVSQNPRHKITKRGQNVTFRCDPISEHNRLYWYRQTLGQGPEFLTYFQNEAQLEKSRLLSDRFSAERPKGSFSTLEIQRTEQGDSAMYLCASSFTGSSTDTQYFGPGTRLTVL.